This TCR beta chain emerged from a study of metastatic and nonmetastatic thyroid tumors. Ahead of thyroid surgery, no patient had received treatment of any kind. This clone was seen ten or more times. With 4 bases removed from V and 3 bases from J, the gap between germline ends came to 12 bases. Germline V CDR1 and CDR2: KGHSH, LQKENI. The CDR3 runs to 14 residues. TCRdb re-called the PCR reads via MiXCR. The sample includes more than 25,000 clones, under 8% of them seen just once. The chain joins TRBV18 to TRBJ1-1; D is uncertain. The clonotype originates from a female donor with papillary thyroid cancer or a benign thyroid nodule (not recorded which). Some clones in this sample may be carry-over from other donors' samples. The sample taken for sequencing was blood. CDR3 sequence: CASSQAGKDTEAFF. The CDR3 coding sequence is TGTGCCAGCTCACAAGCAGGAAAGGACACTGAAGCTTTCTTT.